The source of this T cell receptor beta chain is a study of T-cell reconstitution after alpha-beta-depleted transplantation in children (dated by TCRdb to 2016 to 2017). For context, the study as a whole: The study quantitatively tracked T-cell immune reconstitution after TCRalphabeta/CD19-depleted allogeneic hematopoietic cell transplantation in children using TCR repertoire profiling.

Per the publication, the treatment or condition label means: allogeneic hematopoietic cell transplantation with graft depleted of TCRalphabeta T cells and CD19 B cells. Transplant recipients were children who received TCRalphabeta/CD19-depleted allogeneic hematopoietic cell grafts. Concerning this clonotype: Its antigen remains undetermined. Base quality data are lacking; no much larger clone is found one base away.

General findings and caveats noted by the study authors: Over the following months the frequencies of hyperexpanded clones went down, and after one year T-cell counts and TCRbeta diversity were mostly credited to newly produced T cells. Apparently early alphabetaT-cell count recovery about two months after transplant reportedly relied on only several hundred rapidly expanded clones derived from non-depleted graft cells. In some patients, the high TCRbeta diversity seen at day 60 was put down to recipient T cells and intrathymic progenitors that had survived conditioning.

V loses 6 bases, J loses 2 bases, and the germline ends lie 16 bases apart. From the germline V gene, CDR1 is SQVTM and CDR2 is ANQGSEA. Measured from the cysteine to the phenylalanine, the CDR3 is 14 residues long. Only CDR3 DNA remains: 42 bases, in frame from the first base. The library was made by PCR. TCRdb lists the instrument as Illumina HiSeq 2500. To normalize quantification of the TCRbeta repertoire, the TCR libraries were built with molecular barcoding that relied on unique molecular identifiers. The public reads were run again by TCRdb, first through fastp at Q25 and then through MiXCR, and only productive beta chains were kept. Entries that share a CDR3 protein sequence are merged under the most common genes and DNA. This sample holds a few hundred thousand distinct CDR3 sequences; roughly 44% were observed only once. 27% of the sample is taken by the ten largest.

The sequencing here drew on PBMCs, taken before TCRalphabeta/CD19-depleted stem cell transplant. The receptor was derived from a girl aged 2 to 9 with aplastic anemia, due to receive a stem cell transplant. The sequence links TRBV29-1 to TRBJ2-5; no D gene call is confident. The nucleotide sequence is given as TGCAGCGTCCACGCCGGCTATAGACAAGAGACCCAGTACTTC. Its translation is CSVHAGYRQETQYF.